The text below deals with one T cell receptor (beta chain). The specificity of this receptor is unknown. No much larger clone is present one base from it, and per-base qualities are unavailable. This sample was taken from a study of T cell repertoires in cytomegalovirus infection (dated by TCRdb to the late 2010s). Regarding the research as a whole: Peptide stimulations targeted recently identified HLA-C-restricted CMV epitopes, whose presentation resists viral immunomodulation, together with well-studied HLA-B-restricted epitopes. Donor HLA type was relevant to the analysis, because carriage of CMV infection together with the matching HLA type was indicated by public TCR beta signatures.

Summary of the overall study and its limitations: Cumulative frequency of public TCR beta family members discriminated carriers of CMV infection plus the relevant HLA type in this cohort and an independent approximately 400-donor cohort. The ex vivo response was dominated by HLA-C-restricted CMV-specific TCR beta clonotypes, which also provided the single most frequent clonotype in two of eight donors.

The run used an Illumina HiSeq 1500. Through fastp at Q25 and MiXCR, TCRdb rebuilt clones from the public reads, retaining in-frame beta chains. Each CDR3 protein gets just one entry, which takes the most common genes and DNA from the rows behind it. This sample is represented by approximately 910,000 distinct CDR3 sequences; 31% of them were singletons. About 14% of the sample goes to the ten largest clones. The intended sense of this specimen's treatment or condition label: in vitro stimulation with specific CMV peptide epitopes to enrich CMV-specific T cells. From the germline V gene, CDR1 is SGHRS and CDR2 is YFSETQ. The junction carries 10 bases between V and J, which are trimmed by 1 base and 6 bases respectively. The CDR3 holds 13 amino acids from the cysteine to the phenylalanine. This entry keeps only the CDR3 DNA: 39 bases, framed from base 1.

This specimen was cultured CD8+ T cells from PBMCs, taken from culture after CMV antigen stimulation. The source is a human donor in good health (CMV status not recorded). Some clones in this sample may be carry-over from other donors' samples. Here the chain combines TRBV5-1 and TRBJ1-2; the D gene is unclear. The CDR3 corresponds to CASSLRTLDGYTF. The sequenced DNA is TGCGCCAGCAGCTTGAGAACCCTTGATGGCTACACCTTC.